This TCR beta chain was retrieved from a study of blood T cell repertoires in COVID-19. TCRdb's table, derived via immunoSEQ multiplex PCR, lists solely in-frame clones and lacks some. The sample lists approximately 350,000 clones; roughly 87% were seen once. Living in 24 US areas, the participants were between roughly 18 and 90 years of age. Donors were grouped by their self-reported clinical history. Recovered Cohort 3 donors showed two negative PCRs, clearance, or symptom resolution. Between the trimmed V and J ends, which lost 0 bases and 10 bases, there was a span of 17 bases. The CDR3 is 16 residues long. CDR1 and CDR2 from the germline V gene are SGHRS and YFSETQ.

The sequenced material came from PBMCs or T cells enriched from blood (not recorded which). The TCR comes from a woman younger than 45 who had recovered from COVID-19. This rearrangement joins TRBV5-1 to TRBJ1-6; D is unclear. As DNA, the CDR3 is TGCGCCAGCAGCTTGGATGGGCTCGTATATGGGTCACCCCTCCACTTT. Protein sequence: CASSLDGLVYGSPLHF.